One and the same sample provided the 21 T cell receptor beta chains below, sequenced in a study of blood T cells in healthy people across ages. Then a second PCR, running about 6 to 12 cycles, was carried out with a sample-barcoded 5' primer and a J-beta primer mix. TCRdb recomputed calls from the 5' RACE reads with MiXCR, one row per CDR3 protein. The sample lists approximately 1,100,000 distinct CDR3 sequences; around 45% were seen once. The sequencing input was blood. These receptor sequences come from a woman between 55 and 75 years old in good health.

The rearrangement uses TRBV27 and TRBJ2-1; D may be TRBD1 (6 bases). V was pared by 4 bases and J by 6 bases, with 13 bases between. The germline V gene encodes CDR1 MNHEY and CDR2 SMNVEV (reference sequence). The CDR3 runs 14 residues. The CDR3 DNA is TGTGCCAGCAGTTGGATGACAGGTCTCAATGAGCAGTTCTTC. It is translated as CASSWMTGLNEQFF.

This clonotype was seen only once. J is TRBJ2-5 and V is TRBV20-1, with 9 nucleotides matching TRBD2. The end of the DNA fits TRBJ2-7 better, so the J call may be wrong. The CDR3 spans 15 residues. Per the germline V gene, CDR1 is DFQATT and CDR2 is SNEGSKA (reference sequence). CDR3 sequence reads: CSAESSGIFSDEQYF. In nucleotides, the CDR3 is TGCAGTGCGGAATCTAGCGGGATTTTTAGCGACGAGCAGTACTTC.

The V call is TRBV3-1, the J call TRBJ1-1, with 7 bases identical to TRBD1. The CDR3 sequence is 19 residues long. V lost 0 bases and J lost 1; bases outside the gene matches: 14. Germline CDR1 reads LGHDT; CDR2 reads YNNKEL (reference sequence). The CDR3 DNA follows: TGTGCCAGCAGCCAAGACAACAAACTGACAGGGCCCAGGAACACTGAAGCTTTCTTT. It yields the protein CASSQDNKLTGPRNTEAFF.

The chain combines TRBV6-5 with TRBJ2-4; 8 bases line up with TRBD2. Matching the DNA end better, TRBJ2-7 makes the J call doubtful. The CDR3 is 15 residues long. Germline V gene lookup returns CDR1 MNHEY and CDR2 SVGAGI. The CDR3 DNA reads as TGTGCCAGCAGTTTCCCGACTAGCGTGGGCTACGAGCAGTACTTC. It encodes CASSFPTSVGYEQYF.

There are a few counts of this clonotype. The V and J genes are TRBV5-1 and TRBJ2-6; tentatively, D is TRBD1 (5 bases). Germline V lookup: CDR1 SGHRS, CDR2 YFSETQ. The CDR3 runs to 13 residues. V lost 4 bases and J lost 11, with 13 bases in between. DNA of the CDR3: TGCGCCAGCAGCCCTCGACAGAAGGACGTCCTGACTTTC. Amino acids: CASSPRQKDVLTF. The variable domain in full, completed from reference TRBV5-1 and TRBJ2-6, reads KAGVTQTPRYLIKTRGQQVTLSCSPISGHRSVSWYQQTPGQGLQFLFEYFSETQRNKGNFPGRFSGRQFSNSRSEMNVSTLELGDSALYLCASSPRQKDVLTFGAGSRLTVL.

The genes are TRBV29-1 and TRBJ2-1; perhaps D is TRBD1 or TRBD2 (5 bases each). The V gene lost 3 bases and the J gene lost 5 bases, with 11 bases spanning the gap. CDR1 is SQVTM and CDR2 is ANQGSEA in the germline V gene. The CDR3 sequence is 13 residues long. The DNA for the CDR3 is TGCAGCGTTGACCCGGGGCGAAACAATGAGCAGTTCTTC. Protein: CSVDPGRNNEQFF.

This clonotype occurred once. The chain couples TRBV4-1 to TRBJ1-4; D is unclear. Per the germline V gene, CDR1 is MGHRA and CDR2 is YSYEKL. Trimming stripped 4 bases from V and 1 base from J, with 10 bases between. This CDR3 spans 15 amino acids. CDR3 in DNA: TGCGCCAGCAGCCCGCTAGATATAACTAATGAAAAACTGTTTTTT. Translation gives CASSPLDITNEKLFF.

This chain connects TRBV7-2 to TRBJ2-4; unclear D gene. The tail of the sequence fits TRBJ2-7 better, so the J call may be wrong. There are 15 residues in the CDR3. Germline CDR1 is SGHTA and CDR2 is FQGNSA. DNA for the CDR3: TGTGCCAGCAGCGAAGGGTTGGTAGCATCTTACGAGCAGTACTTC. This translates into CASSEGLVASYEQYF.

In the case of this clonotype: The junction departs from the called germline gene at one end, perhaps through a read error. The rearrangement uses TRBV6-6 and TRBJ1-2; a weak D match, TRBD1 (6 bases). Germline V CDR1 and CDR2: MNHNY, SVGAGI (reference sequence). This CDR3 is 16 amino acids long. The CDR3 nucleotides are TGTGCCAGCCGCCCGATTCAGGGGCACTCTAACTATGACTACACCTTC. Residues: CASRPIQGHSNYDYTF.

J is TRBJ2-7 and V is TRBV6-2 or TRBV6-3; 7 nucleotides match TRBD2. The germline V gene has CDR1 MNHEY and CDR2 SVGEGT. V was pared by 7 bases and J by 2 bases, with 5 bases of the junction left unmatched. This CDR3 has 13 amino acids. The CDR3 region has the DNA TGTGCCAGCAAGAAAGCGGGAACCTACGAGCAGTACTTC. As protein: CASKKAGTYEQYF.

This clonotype was observed a handful of times. The chain recombines TRBV5-6 with TRBJ2-3, with D possibly being TRBD2 (6 bases). Germline CDR1 is SGHDT and CDR2 is YYEEEE. The CDR3 length is 15 residues. Between the trimmed V and J ends, which lost 2 bases and 6 bases, there was a span of 16 bases. The CDR3 is CASSLEGTRHDTQYF. The DNA for the CDR3 is TGTGCCAGCAGCTTAGAAGGGACTCGCCATGATACGCAGTATTTT.

The sample holds a few counts of this clonotype. The chain combines TRBV21-1 with TRBJ2-4; the DNA was not compared with TRBD2, the D call given in the table. TRBV21-1 is a pseudogene locus. The CDR3 has 17 amino acids. The CDR3, as DNA: TGTGCCAGCAGCAAAAGTTCGAGGCGGGGGGGGGCAAGCATTCAGTACTTC. Translation gives CASSKSSRRGGASIQYF.

The rearrangement uses TRBV20-1 and TRBJ2-4; TRBD1 matches 8 bases. The J call is in doubt because the DNA end fits TRBJ2-5 better. Germline CDR1 and CDR2: DFQATT and SNEGSKA (reference sequence). The CDR3 runs 13 residues. The CDR3 loop reads CSAIDRGQETQYF. Written as DNA, the CDR3 is TGCAGTGCTATAGACAGGGGCCAAGAGACCCAGTACTTC.

V gene TRBV29-1 combines with J gene TRBJ2-1; D is possibly TRBD1 (5 bases). The V gene lost 3 bases and the J gene lost 7 bases, with 10 bases spanning the gap. Germline-derived CDR1 and CDR2 are SQVTM and ANQGSEA. This CDR3 is built from 12 residues. In nucleotides, the CDR3 is TGCAGCGTTGATAGGAACAGGAATGAGCAGTTCTTC. Protein product: CSVDRNRNEQFF.

The rearrangement uses TRBV4-1 and TRBJ2-5; a weak D match, TRBD1 (6 bases). CDR3 length: 15 amino acids. CDR1 is MGHRA and CDR2 is YSYEKL in the germline V gene. The ends were cut back, 3 bases at V and 11 bases at J, with 22 bases in the middle. The CDR3 DNA follows: TGCGCCAGCAGCCACGGGACACCCCACTTGAATGAGCAGTACTTC. Protein: CASSHGTPHLNEQYF.

In its sample, this clonotype was seen a few times. V usage is TRBV9 and J usage is TRBJ2-1; D gene uncertain. There are 10 residues in the CDR3. V was cut by 3 bases and J by 12 bases, with 7 bases left in between. CDR1 SGDLS and CDR2 YYNGEE come from the germline V gene. The CDR3 reads CASSDSLQFF. CDR3 DNA: TGTGCCAGCAGCGACTCATTGCAGTTCTTC.

This clonotype was picked up one time. The chain combines TRBV20-1 with TRBJ2-1, with D hard to call. Germline V gives CDR1 DFQATT, CDR2 SNEGSKA (reference sequence). This CDR3 spans 12 amino acids. V was shortened by 5 bases and J by 10 bases, with 15 bases between the two germline ends. The CDR3: CSAPGMFREQFF. The DNA of the CDR3 is TGCAGTGCTCCTGGAATGTTCAGAGAGCAGTTCTTC.

In its sample, this clonotype was seen a few times. This chain links TRBV5-1 with TRBJ2-7; TRBD1 agrees at 12 bases. Per germline, CDR1 SGHRS and CDR2 YFSETQ. There are 16 residues in the CDR3. V was clipped by 1 base and J by 4 bases; unmatched bases: 6. The CDR3 is CASSLLPGQGAYEQYF. The CDR3 bases are TGCGCCAGCAGCTTGTTGCCGGGACAGGGGGCATACGAGCAGTACTTC.

This clonotype was counted a few times. J is TRBJ2-5 and V is TRBV11-2; TRBD1 matches 10 bases. With the DNA end fitting TRBJ2-7 better, the J assignment may be wrong. The CDR3 contains 14 residues. Germline V CDR1 and CDR2: SGHAT, FQNNGV. The CDR3: CASSLGTGEYEQYF. The CDR3 coding sequence is TGTGCCAGCAGCCTGGGGACAGGGGAGTACGAGCAGTACTTC.

The chain couples TRBV28 to TRBJ1-5; D is perhaps TRBD1 (6 bases). The ends were cut back, 5 bases at V and 0 bases at J, with 14 bases in the middle. The CDR3 is 16 residues long. Germline CDR1 and CDR2: MDHEN and SYDVKM. In nucleotides, the CDR3 is TGTGCCAGCAGTCGGACGCGACAGGTTAGCAATCAGCCCCAGCATTTT. Amino acids: CASSRTRQVSNQPQHF.

The V gene is TRBV20-1, the J gene TRBJ1-1, with 8 bases lining up with TRBD1. Unmatched junction bases numbered 8, after V lost 2 bases and J lost 12 bases. The V gene's germline CDR1 is DFQATT and CDR2 SNEGSKA (reference sequence). CDR3 length equals 12 residues. CDR3 region: CSARIQGETTFF. Here the CDR3 DNA reads TGCAGTGCTAGAATACAGGGGGAAACAACTTTCTTT.